This TCR beta chain was found in a study of Graves' ophthalmopathy and Graves' hyperthyroidism. Overall study results and limits: With a specificity of roughly 72% and a sensitivity of about 71%, the model predicted ophthalmopathy progression. Sensitivity of 87.88% and specificity of about 81% were achieved when a 13-signature model separated ophthalmopathy from stable hyperthyroidism.

The junction had 1 base not matched to a gene; V was cut back by 6 bases and J by 0 bases. Germline V gene lookup returns CDR1 WSHSY and CDR2 SAAADI. There are 13 residues in the CDR3. Amplification from RNA transcripts yielded the TCR beta CDR3 regions. HTBI-primed RT-PCR formed the first round, and a multiplex PCR formed the second. TCRdb processed the multiplex PCR reads anew with MiXCR; each CDR3 protein has one entry. The sample records about 740,000 distinct CDR3 sequences, around 40% being singletons. Excluded: other autoimmune disease, uncontrolled infection, pregnancy or lactation. The PBMCs had their origin in more than 9.5 ml of fresh peripheral blood. This clonotype was recorded many times. Its target is unknown.

Sequences were obtained from peripheral blood. V is TRBV10-2 and J is TRBJ2-7, with 8 bases aligning to TRBD2. The clonotype comes from an adult man with Graves' ophthalmopathy. Here the CDR3 reads CASRGLVSYEQYF. The CDR3 bases are TGCGCCAGCAGGGGACTAGTCTCCTACGAGCAGTACTTC.